Listed below are T cell receptor beta chains from one sample, sequenced in a study of technical replicates of blood from a few donors. Data came from immunoSEQ multiplex PCR; TCRdb stores just in-frame clones and leaves some out. This table holds around 72,000 clones, about nine tenths found once. Sequencing was carried out using PBMCs. The receptors shown here come from a human donor in good health. Some clones in this sample may be carry-over from other donors' samples. Both conserved end residues are part of each CDR3. Fields, in order: V gene, clone size, J gene, D gene, CDR3 protein, CDR3 DNA. A D gene is named only where the DNA matches it firmly. Only some rows state a clone size, as once, few, many or a class for expanded clones.

V gene: TRBV7-3; clone size: NA; J gene: TRBJ2-3; D gene: TRBD1; CDR3 protein: CASSSGQTSTDTQYF; CDR3 DNA: TGTGCCAGCAGCTCGGGACAGACTAGCACAGATACGCAGTATTTT
V gene: TRBV13; clone size: NA; J gene: TRBJ2-3; D gene: NA; CDR3 protein: CASSPPLTDTQYF; CDR3 DNA: TGTGCCAGCAGCCCCCCCCTCACAGATACGCAGTATTTT
V gene: TRBV23-1; clone size: NA; J gene: TRBJ1-5; D gene: NA; CDR3 protein: CASSQRTYSNQPQHF; CDR3 DNA: TGCGCCAGCAGTCAGAGAACTTATAGCAATCAGCCCCAGCATTTT
V gene: TRBV4-2; clone size: NA; J gene: TRBJ2-7; D gene: TRBD2; CDR3 protein: CASSHNGGASYEQYF; CDR3 DNA: TGTGCCAGCAGCCACAACGGGGGGGCCTCTTACGAGCAGTACTTC
V gene: TRBV5-5; clone size: NA; J gene: TRBJ2-1; D gene: NA; CDR3 protein: CASSFLRDSLSYNEQFF; CDR3 DNA: TGTGCCAGCAGCTTCCTACGGGACTCCCTCTCCTACAATGAGCAGTTCTTC
V gene: TRBV2; clone size: once; J gene: TRBJ1-5; D gene: TRBD1; CDR3 protein: CASSEEGQAQPQHF; CDR3 DNA: TGTGCCAGCAGTGAAGAGGGACAGGCTCAGCCCCAGCATTTT
V gene: TRBV5-1; clone size: NA; J gene: TRBJ2-3; D gene: NA; CDR3 protein: CASSLAPLGTDTQYF; CDR3 DNA: TGCGCCAGCAGCTTGGCCCCCCTCGGTACAGATACGCAGTATTTT
V gene: TRBV5-1; clone size: NA; J gene: TRBJ1-1; D gene: TRBD1; CDR3 protein: CASSYSTGEDTEAFF; CDR3 DNA: TGCGCCAGCAGCTATTCGACAGGGGAGGACACTGAAGCTTTCTTT
V gene: TRBV4-1; clone size: few; J gene: TRBJ2-7; D gene: NA; CDR3 protein: CASSYSSANYEQYF; CDR3 DNA: TGCGCCAGCAGCTACTCTAGCGCTAATTACGAGCAGTACTTC
V gene: TRBV7-8; clone size: NA; J gene: TRBJ1-5; D gene: NA; CDR3 protein: CASSPNRAGQPQHF; CDR3 DNA: TGTGCCAGCAGCCCCAACAGGGCGGGTCAGCCCCAGCATTTT
V gene: TRBV6-5; clone size: NA; J gene: TRBJ2-7; D gene: TRBD1; CDR3 protein: CASSRQGSEQYF; CDR3 DNA: TGTGCCAGCAGTCGACAGGGCTCCGAGCAGTACTTC